These 19 T cell receptor beta chains were all obtained from the same sample, sequenced in a study of blood T cell repertoires in COVID-19. Data came from immunoSEQ multiplex PCR; TCRdb stores just in-frame clones and leaves some out. Of some 180,000 clones in the sample, over 70% were seen once. The sample taken for sequencing was PBMCs or T cells enriched from blood (not recorded which). All receptors derive from a man between 60 and 75 years old who had been exposed to COVID-19.

The chain joins TRBV5-5 to TRBJ1-5, with D unclear. The ends were cut back, 4 bases at V and 7 bases at J, with 15 bases in the middle. Germline V gives CDR1 SGHKS, CDR2 YYEKEE (reference sequence). The CDR3 totals 14 residues. CDR3 DNA sequence: TGTGCCAGCAGCGTGCGGGGAACGGAGCAGCCCCAGCATTTT. It is translated as CASSVRGTEQPQHF.

The chain employs TRBV4-3 and TRBJ2-1; weak D call: TRBD2 (6 bases). The CDR3 is 14 amino acids. The germline V gene encodes CDR1 LGHNA and CDR2 YSLEER. Trimming removed 3 bases at V and 7 bases at J, with 13 bases between. As DNA, the CDR3 is TGCGCCAGCAGCCAGGGGGTAGCGGAGAATGAGCAGTTCTTC. This encodes CASSQGVAENEQFF.

This sequence joins TRBV7-9 and TRBJ2-5, with 8 bases aligning to TRBD1. Trimming took 1 base from V and 5 from J; bases not matched to a gene: 9. Looked up from germline, CDR1 is SEHNR and CDR2 is FQNEAQ (reference sequence). The CDR3 length is 16 residues. Here the CDR3 DNA reads TGTGCCAGCAGCTTAGATGGACAGGGAGTGGGGGAGACCCAGTACTTC. Encoded protein: CASSLDGQGVGETQYF. Variable domain in full (rest from reference TRBV7-9 and TRBJ2-5): DTGVSQNPRHKITKRGQNVTFRCDPISEHNRLYWYRQTLGQGPEFLTYFQNEAQLEKSRLLSDRFSAERPKGSFSTLEIQRTEQGDSAMYLCASSLDGQGVGETQYFGPGTRLLVL.

The table lists this clone with many counts. The V gene is TRBV14, the J gene TRBJ2-7; 7 bases fit TRBD1. Germline loops: CDR1 SGHDN, CDR2 FVKESK. This CDR3 contains 14 residues. The junction had 4 bases not matched to a gene; V was cut back by 1 base and J by 4 bases. CDR3 amino acids: CASSQVHRGYEQYF. For the CDR3, the DNA is TGTGCCAGCAGCCAAGTTCACAGGGGTTACGAGCAGTACTTC.

The chain employs TRBV13 and TRBJ1-1; D may be TRBD1 (6 bases). Germline lookup yields CDR1 PRHDT and CDR2 FYEKMQ (reference sequence). The V end lost 5 bases, the J end lost 4 bases, and 11 bases lay between the germline ends. The CDR3 spans 13 residues. This CDR3 reads CASSRGRGTEAFF. The CDR3 nucleotides read TGTGCCAGCAGCAGGGGGAGGGGCACTGAAGCTTTCTTT. The whole variable domain, filled in from reference TRBV13 and TRBJ1-1, reads AAGVIQSPRHLIKEKRETATLKCYPIPRHDTVYWYQQGPGQDPQFLISFYEKMQSDKGSIPDRFSAQQFSDYHSELNMSSLELGDSALYFCASSRGRGTEAFFGQGTRLTVV.

Here the CDR3 DNA reads TGTGCCAGCAGCTCGCAGACTAGTAGTAGGGTCGGGGAGCTGTTTTTT. This sequence encodes CASSSQTSSRVGELFF. The rearrangement links TRBV7-3 to TRBJ2-2; possible D gene TRBD2, 6 bases. The germline CDR1 and CDR2 sequences are SGHTA and FQGTGA. The length of the CDR3 is 16 residues. With 4 bases removed from V and 7 bases from J, the gap between germline ends came to 19 bases.

The V call is TRBV28, the J call TRBJ1-5; D is ambiguous. The V gene lost 6 bases and the J gene lost 8 bases, with 14 bases spanning the gap. The CDR3 covers 13 residues. Germline V CDR1 and CDR2: MDHEN, SYDVKM. The CDR3 is CASRSGGLEPQHF. The CDR3 DNA reads TGTGCCAGCAGAAGCGGTGGTTTGGAGCCCCAGCATTTT.

The chain joins TRBV7-9 to TRBJ1-6; 9 bases agree with TRBD1. CDR1 SEHNR and CDR2 FQNEAQ come from the germline V gene (reference sequence). The CDR3 runs to 17 residues. V lost 6 bases, J lost 5 bases, and 11 bases stayed unmatched. DNA of the CDR3: TGTGCCAGCAGATCTACCGGGACAGGGTTCAATAATTCACCCCTCCACTTT. Translation: CASRSTGTGFNNSPLHF. Variable domain in full (rest from reference TRBV7-9 and TRBJ1-6): DTGVSQNPRHKITKRGQNVTFRCDPISEHNRLYWYRQTLGQGPEFLTYFQNEAQLEKSRLLSDRFSAERPKGSFSTLEIQRTEQGDSAMYLCASRSTGTGFNNSPLHFGNGTRLTVT.

The rearrangement joins TRBV27 to TRBJ1-2; D may be TRBD1 (6 bases). The V gene's germline CDR1 is MNHEY and CDR2 SMNVEV (reference sequence). The CDR3 length is 15 residues. V was trimmed by 1 base and J by 9 bases, leaving 18 bases between them. As DNA, the CDR3 is TGTGCCAGCAGTTTATATGGGGGCGGAAGTCTTAGCTACACCTTC. The encoded protein is CASSLYGGGSLSYTF.

This rearrangement joins TRBV7-3 to TRBJ2-5, with TRBD2 identical over 11 bases. Germline V gene data show CDR1 as SGHTA and CDR2 as FQGTGA. V lost 2 bases and J lost 1; bases outside the gene matches: 0. The CDR3 extends over 15 amino acids. In DNA, the CDR3 is TGTGCCAGCAGCTTAGGGACTAGCGGCCAAGAGACCCAGTACTTC. Its translation is CASSLGTSGQETQYF. The full variable domain, in which reference TRBV7-3 and TRBJ2-5 provide the parts outside the CDR3, is GAGVSQTPSNKVTEKGKYVELRCDPISGHTALYWYRQSLGQGPEFLIYFQGTGAADDSGLPNDRFFAVRPEGSVSTLKIQRTERGDSAVYLCASSLGTSGQETQYFGPGTRLLVL.

V gene TRBV9 combines with J gene TRBJ2-3, with 7 nucleotides matching TRBD1. The V gene end was trimmed by 3 bases and the J gene end by 1 base; junction bases not matched to a gene: 11. This CDR3 region has 17 residues. CDR1 is SGDLS, CDR2 YYNGEE, per germline. For the CDR3, the DNA is TGTGCCAGCAGCGAGGGGAGACAGGGACGCCGCACAGATACGCAGTATTTT. This translates into CASSEGRQGRRTDTQYF. Based on the CDR3 plus reference TRBV9 and TRBJ2-3, the full variable domain is DSGVTQTPKHLITATGQRVTLRCSPRSGDLSVYWYQQSLDQGLQFLIQYYNGEERAKGNILERFSAQQFPDLHSELNLSSLELGDSALYFCASSEGRQGRRTDTQYFGPGTRLTVL.

In this sample, this clone is medium-sized (0.01 to 0.1%). This chain connects TRBV6-6 to TRBJ1-3; D not resolved. The V and J ends lost 7 bases and 0 bases respectively, with 4 bases between them. CDR3 length: 12 residues. From germline, CDR1 is MNHNY and CDR2 SVGAGI (reference sequence). In DNA form, the CDR3 reads TGTGCCAGCACCTTCTCTGGAAACACCATATATTTT. It encodes CASTFSGNTIYF.

This sequence joins TRBV27 and TRBJ2-3, with D perhaps matching TRBD2 (5 bases). Germline loops: CDR1 MNHEY, CDR2 SMNVEV (reference sequence). Trimming shortened V by 8 bases and J by 0 bases, and 18 bases separated the two germline ends. The CDR3 loop spans 16 amino acids. As DNA, the CDR3 is TGTGCCAGCCAACCCGAGATTCTAGCAAGCACAGATACGCAGTATTTT. Encoded protein: CASQPEILASTDTQYF.

The CDR3 spells CASSFEGQTSGNTIYF. The CDR3 DNA follows: TGTGCCAGCAGCTTCGAGGGACAGACCTCTGGAAACACCATATATTTT. V and J are TRBV7-8 and TRBJ1-3; 7 bases line up with TRBD1. CDR1 is SGHVS, CDR2 FQNEAQ, per germline. After removal of 3 bases from V and 0 bases from J, the junction contained 5 bases not matched to a gene. The CDR3 loop spans 16 amino acids.

The V gene is TRBV5-4, the J gene TRBJ2-3; 14 nucleotides match TRBD2. The CDR3 has 18 amino acids. Germline CDR1 and CDR2: SGHNT and YYREEE (reference sequence). J gave up 1 base and V 3 bases, and 7 bases lay outside the gene matches. Here the CDR3 DNA reads TGTGCCAGCAGCTCCGGGACTAGCGGGAGAGTGGGCACAGATACGCAGTATTTT. Translation gives CASSSGTSGRVGTDTQYF.

This chain connects TRBV4-1 to TRBJ2-7; TRBD1 agrees at 8 bases. CDR3 length equals 15 residues. V dropped 0 bases and J dropped 2; count of bases not matched to a gene: 3. In germline, CDR1 is MGHRA, CDR2 YSYEKL. CDR3 nucleotides: TGCGCCAGCAGCCAAGAAACCAGGGGGCCCTACGAGCAGTACTTC. This translates into CASSQETRGPYEQYF.

Ten or more counts support this clone. The J gene is TRBJ2-7, the V gene TRBV9; weak D call: TRBD2 (5 bases). Per germline, CDR1 SGDLS and CDR2 YYNGEE. The CDR3 runs to 15 residues. V lost 0 bases and J lost 0, with 10 bases in between. The CDR3 loop is CASSVDLANSYEQYF. For the CDR3, the DNA is TGTGCCAGCAGCGTAGATTTAGCGAACTCCTACGAGCAGTACTTC.

The chain couples TRBV18 to TRBJ1-2; a possible D gene is TRBD1 (5 bases). The V end was cut by 3 bases, the J end by 2 bases, with 7 bases between. CDR3 length: 13 residues. Germline V CDR1 and CDR2: KGHSH, LQKENI. DNA for the CDR3: TGTGCCAGCTCACCGACAGCCAACTATGGCTACACCTTC. Translated, it gives CASSPTANYGYTF.

The rearrangement joins TRBV12-3 or TRBV12-4 to TRBJ1-4; D might be TRBD1 (5 bases). This CDR3 is built from 12 residues. Trimming shortened V by 5 bases and J by 8 bases, and 9 bases separated the two germline ends. The CDR3 is CASSQGWEKLFF. CDR3 in DNA: TGTGCCAGCAGTCAGGGCTGGGAAAAACTGTTTTTT.